This TCR beta chain was captured by sequencing in a study of T cell responses to AZD1222 COVID-19 vaccine. Overall study context: The study pooled second doses at about 4 or about 12 weeks.

The germline V gene encodes CDR1 SGHTA and CDR2 FQGNSA. The CDR3 loop spans 13 amino acids. Trimming cost V 5 bases and J 3 bases, with 11 bases left between them. Study results and caveats: Most donors were white British and more were female, and clonal diversity was possibly underestimated.

Generated by immunoSEQ multiplex PCR, the TCRdb table keeps only in-frame clones and is missing some. The table has approximately 150,000 clones, roughly 90% seen once; the top ten hold 2.5% to 3.5%. Details on this clone: Its antigen is currently unknown.

The sequencing here drew on peripheral blood, taken on day 0 of AZD1222 vaccination. This receptor was obtained from an adult in good health. V usage is TRBV7-2 and J usage is TRBJ2-7; TRBD2 is a possible D gene (6 bases). The CDR3 protein is CASSVRLVYEQYF. CDR3 DNA sequence: TGTGCCAGCAGCGTCCGACTAGTCTACGAGCAGTACTTC.